This T cell receptor (beta chain) was observed in a study of Graves' ophthalmopathy and Graves' hyperthyroidism (dated by TCRdb to the late 2010s). The study in broad terms: Hyperthyroidism was considered stable if no progression to ophthalmopathy occurred within 18 months of follow-up. The study used TCR beta repertoire signatures to distinguish Graves' ophthalmopathy from Graves' hyperthyroidism and to predict progression to ophthalmopathy. In total, over 130 blood samples were TCR-sequenced: approximately 42 ophthalmopathy, some 80 hyperthyroidism and some 17 hyperthyroidism-to-ophthalmopathy patients. Following sample collection, hyperthyroidism patients were given methimazole at a starting dose of 30 mg daily, and ophthalmopathy patients were given high-dose intravenous methylprednisolone. To explore V-J signatures that distinguish ophthalmopathy from hyperthyroidism, a discovery set of about a hundred patients was enrolled, made up of 40 to 45 with ophthalmopathy and some 56 with stable hyperthyroidism. An independent validation cohort comprised some 19 hyperthyroidism patients and some 16 patients who later progressed from hyperthyroidism to ophthalmopathy. In over 5 hyperthyroidism patients, the T-cell repertoire of thyroid tissue was compared with the T-cell repertoire of blood. What the work shows at the level of the full study, not this receptor alone: Most expanded thyroid clonotypes with frequency above 0.001 were also detected in blood, suggesting blood repertoires may reflect the thyroid immune response. In validation, the model predicted ophthalmopathy progression with about 70% sensitivity and 72.22% specificity; 12 predicted patients were CT-confirmed with GO in a median of around 6 months. No statistical method was used to predetermine the sample size, and group allocation was not hidden from the investigators. In cross-validation, the 13-signature model distinguished ophthalmopathy from stable hyperthyroidism with about 90% sensitivity and 81.08% specificity, while in the test set the corresponding values were about 80% and 75%.

Hyperthyroidism patients were newly diagnosed, with disease duration under 2 months, and aged 18 to 65 years. Patients with other autoimmune diseases, uncontrolled infections, pregnancy or lactation were excluded. Diagnosis relied on clinical symptoms, serum thyroxine, TRAb, thyroid ultrasound and orbital computed tomography. Total RNA was extracted using Trizol reagent, and RNA quality was checked on an Agilent 2100 Bioanalyzer. This clonotype showed up many times. It lacks a known antigen. No base qualities exist here, and no much larger clone lies one base off it. The CDR3 covers 15 residues, taking in both the cysteine and the phenylalanine. The sequence is cut down to CDR3 DNA, 45 bases in frame from base 1. Trimming removed 5 bases from V and 4 bases from J, leaving 17 bases between the germline ends. CDR1 and CDR2 were assigned from the germline V gene as SGHNT and YENEEA. TCR beta CDR3 regions were amplified from RNA transcripts for repertoire sequencing. A first-round RT-PCR used HTBI primers with the Qiagen OneStep RT-PCR kit, followed by a second-round multiplex PCR, size selection and purification. Libraries were sequenced on an Illumina HiSeq2000 using paired-end 100 bp reads. Per the original workflow: SOAPnuke was used to process the reads, removing any read that contained adapters or uncalled bases, had a mean Phred below 15, or lacked an exact match to the constant primer or identifier. COPE v1.2.5 was used to merge high-quality paired reads. Each unique nucleotide sequence was defined as a clonotype, and clonotypes were aligned to IMGT TRB V, D and J references with MiTCR v1.1. Analysis was restricted to V-J combinations with a frequency above 0.0001, which covered over 98% of repertoires. A TCR clonal expansion and chaos score per V-J combination was defined as the ratio of F50 clonal expansion to chaos observed in the TCRdist matrix. Welch's t-statistics and random forest were used to reduce the features to about a dozen V-J combinations, which were then used as input to a naive Bayes classifier. The similarity between thyroid and blood repertoires was quantified using the Morisita-Horn index. The public reads were reprocessed in TCRdb via fastp at Q25 and MiXCR, keeping in-frame beta chains. One record per CDR3 amino acid sequence lists the most common genes and DNA. Clone size and V and J calls follow TCRdb, not the original study. For this sample the table gives around 1,000,000 distinct CDR3 sequences, of which about 40% were detected only once. The ten largest clonotypes hold roughly 10% of the sample.

Sequencing input: peripheral blood or thyroid tissue (not recorded which). The chain uses TRBV11-3 and TRBJ2-5; 7 matching bases give a weak D call of TRBD1. The origin of this receptor is an adult man with Graves' hyperthyroidism. Here the CDR3 is given as CASSEAPGGGETQYF. The DNA reads as follows: TGTGCCAGCAGCGAGGCGCCAGGGGGAGGAGAGACCCAGTACTTC.